Listed here are 6 T cell receptor beta chains from one sample, sequenced in a study of identical twins. TCRdb fed the 5' RACE reads into MiXCR, producing one record per CDR3 protein. The sample has about 890,000 distinct CDR3 sequences; 9% to 15% are singletons. This sample was also put to use in a study of yellow fever vaccine responses in identical twins.

The sample comprised PBMCs. The origin of the receptors is a woman aged 18-35 years in good health.

This clonotype was seen a handful of times. The chain joins TRBV20-1 to TRBJ1-6; D is undetermined. The CDR3 is made up of 13 amino acids. The V end lost 6 bases, the J end lost 4 bases, and 10 bases lay between the germline ends. Looked up from germline, CDR1 is DFQATT and CDR2 is SNEGSKA (reference sequence). CDR3 residues: CSARGEYNSPLHF. CDR3 in DNA: TGCAGTGCGCGCGGGGAGTATAATTCACCCCTCCACTTT.

The genes are TRBV19 and TRBJ2-3; 9 bases agree with TRBD2. V lost 10 bases, J lost 0 bases, and 5 bases stayed unmatched. Looked up from germline, CDR1 is LNHDA and CDR2 is SQIVND (reference sequence). There are 14 residues in the CDR3. The CDR3 sequence is CATGLAPSTDTQYF. DNA for the CDR3: TGTGCCACCGGACTAGCGCCTAGCACAGATACGCAGTATTTT.

The chain joins TRBV18 to TRBJ1-1; 7 nucleotides agree with TRBD1. The CDR3 extends over 18 amino acids. Germline V gives CDR1 KGHSH, CDR2 LQKENI. V was pared by 6 bases and J by 0 bases, with 16 bases of the junction left unmatched. This chain's CDR3 is CASSPVTGNIVLNTEAFF. DNA of the CDR3: TGTGCCAGCTCCCCAGTGACAGGGAATATTGTATTGAACACTGAAGCTTTCTTT.

This clonotype appeared many times. The chain links TRBV12-3 or TRBV12-4 to TRBJ2-3, with TRBD2 as a possible D gene (6 bases). The CDR3 runs to 14 residues. V lost 4 bases and J 1 base, leaving 9 bases between the germline ends. The CDR3 nucleotides are TGTGCCAGCAGTTCGACTAGAGGCACAGATACGCAGTATTTT. Protein: CASSSTRGTDTQYF.

In its sample, this clonotype was seen a few times. The chain carries TRBV2 and TRBJ2-7; a possible D gene is TRBD1 (6 bases). The CDR3 consists of 20 residues. V lost 4 bases and J 9 bases, leaving 37 bases between the germline ends. CDR1 is SNHLY, CDR2 FYNNEI, per germline. CDR3 protein: CASSVLFIVQTGPDGLGQYF. In DNA, the CDR3 is TGTGCCAGCAGTGTTCTATTTATCGTTCAAACAGGGCCCGACGGTTTGGGGCAGTACTTC.

This sequence joins TRBV15 and TRBJ2-7; the D is unclear. There are 12 residues in the CDR3. Trimming removed 5 bases from V and 3 bases from J, with 8 bases in between. Per the germline V gene, CDR1 is LNHNV and CDR2 is YYDKDF (reference sequence). The CDR3 spells CATSLGSYEQYF. The CDR3 DNA reads TGTGCCACCAGCCTCGGAAGCTACGAGCAGTACTTC.